This T cell receptor (beta chain) was found in a study of beta chain features in type 1 diabetes. On the study more broadly: Taken together, all samples contributed fewer than 110 million examined sorted cells.

This clone was counted only a few times. The antigen is unknown. Germline lookup yields CDR1 SGHTA and CDR2 FQGTGA. This CDR3 is built from 14 residues. Germline trimming cut 5 bases from V and 16 bases from J; bases unmatched to any gene: 16. It was via CD45RO/CCR7/CD25/CD127/CD95/CD27 that CD4+ naive, central memory, regulatory and stem cell-like memory cells were sorted. Expressed TCRB transcripts got sequenced, as all isolated RNA was reverse transcribed. Sequenced by immunoSEQ multiplex PCR; TCRdb stores in-frame clones only, minus some. The sample lists 630,000 or so clones; around 15% were seen once. Study-wide points: A moderate, significant TCRB CDR3 shortening appeared in type 1 diabetes across four CD4+ subsets.

The sample consisted of naive CD4+ T cells from blood. The chain employs TRBV7-3 and TRBJ2-4; 8 bases line up with TRBD2. This TCR came from a young man with type 1 diabetes. CDR3 in DNA: TGTGCCAGCAGCCCCGAGGGGGTTAGCGGGGCCAAATACTTC. This codes for CASSPEGVSGAKYF. The full variable domain, rest sourced from reference TRBV7-3 and TRBJ2-4, is GAGVSQTPSNKVTEKGKYVELRCDPISGHTALYWYRQSLGQGPEFLIYFQGTGAADDSGLPNDRFFAVRPEGSVSTLKIQRTERGDSAVYLCASSPEGVSGAKYFGAGTRLSVL.